This TCR beta chain was captured by sequencing in a study of blood T cells in healthy people across ages. Study-wide points: Higher diversity and more naive CD4+ cells were features of long-lived donors, compared to aged donors.

Primed by a sample-barcoded 5' primer and a J-beta primer mix, a second PCR proceeded for about 7 to 11 cycles. A template-switch adaptor with 12 random nucleotides tagged each cDNA molecule. CDR3-containing paired-end reads numbering at least 2.5 million came from each sample. TCRdb re-called the 5' RACE reads with MiXCR, one entry per CDR3 protein. The table records hundreds of thousands of distinct CDR3 sequences, roughly 20% of them present only once. The germline V gene has CDR1 SQVTM and CDR2 ANQGSEA. The CDR3 spans 11 residues. There are a few counts of this clonotype. Antigen unknown. The chain couples TRBV29-1 to TRBJ2-5; no definite D call. The J call may be faulty, since TRBJ2-1 better matches the DNA end. The sequencing sample was made of blood. The origin of this receptor is a man aged 70-80 years in good health. CDR3 in amino acids: CSATTGNEQFF. CDR3 DNA: TGCAGCGCCACGACCGGCAATGAGCAGTTCTTC.